The 3 T cell receptor beta chains below were found in one sample sequenced in a study of blood T cell repertoires in COVID-19. Profiled with immunoSEQ multiplex PCR; TCRdb holds only in-frame clones, not every one. The data contain approximately 350,000 clones, over 75% of them singletons. The material sequenced was PBMCs or T cells enriched from blood (not recorded which). These TCRs come from a man aged 18-30 years who had recovered from COVID-19.

This chain connects TRBV7-8 to TRBJ2-5, with 11 bases matching TRBD2. Trimming cost V 5 bases and J 0 bases; bases outside gene matches: 5. The CDR3 contains 16 residues. Looked up from germline, CDR1 is SGHVS and CDR2 is FQNEAQ. The CDR3 loop reads CASSRRLAGYQETQYF. DNA for the CDR3: TGTGCCAGCAGCCGCAGACTAGCGGGGTACCAAGAGACCCAGTACTTC. Full variable domain (missing parts from reference TRBV7-8 and TRBJ2-5): GAGVSQSPRYKVAKRGQDVALRCDPISGHVSLFWYQQALGQGPEFLTYFQNEAQLDKSGLPSDRFFAERPEGSVSTLKIQRTQQEDSAVYLCASSRRLAGYQETQYFGPGTRLLVL.

The chain couples TRBV7-7 to TRBJ2-5; the match to TRBD2 covers 12 bases. V shed 5 bases, J shed 4 bases, and the junction held 8 bases outside the gene matches. This CDR3 has 16 amino acids. Germline V lookup: CDR1 SSHAT, CDR2 FNYEAQ (reference sequence). CDR3 DNA sequence: TGTGCCAGCAGCCTTGAACGACTAGCGGGAGCAGAGACCCAGTACTTC. It translates to CASSLERLAGAETQYF.

This CDR3 reads CASSLFPGQGSYNEQFF. For the CDR3, the DNA is TGCGCCAGCAGCCTCTTTCCGGGACAGGGATCCTACAATGAGCAGTTCTTC. The chain carries TRBV5-1 and TRBJ2-1; the match to TRBD1 covers 9 bases. Germline CDR1 SGHRS, CDR2 YFSETQ. CDR3 length equals 17 residues. With V trimmed by 4 bases and J by 1 base, 9 bases remained unmatched.